The 10 T cell receptor beta chains below come from one sample, sequenced in a study of T cell repertoires in cytomegalovirus infection. TCRdb redid the calling of the reads with MiXCR, one entry per CDR3 protein. The table has some 320,000 distinct CDR3 sequences, more than 8% seen once. Sequencing used PBMCs. The source of these receptors is a human donor in good health (CMV status not recorded). Some clones in this sample may be carry-over from other donors' samples.

The CDR3 sequence is CASSLGWTDTYEQYF. Here the CDR3 DNA reads TGCGCCAGCAGCTTGGGCTGGACGGATACCTACGAGCAGTACTTC. The chain carries TRBV5-1 and TRBJ2-7; D uncertain. V lost 0 bases and J 2 bases, leaving 12 bases between the germline ends. Germline CDR1 and CDR2: SGHRS and YFSETQ. This CDR3 spans 15 amino acids.

This clonotype showed up many times. The chain employs TRBV7-2 and TRBJ1-5; 9 nucleotides agree with TRBD1. The junction had 5 bases not matched to a gene; V was cut back by 4 bases and J by 7 bases. This CDR3 region has 14 residues. The germline V gene encodes CDR1 SGHTA and CDR2 FQGNSA. The CDR3 here is CASSSTGGYQPQHF. The CDR3, as DNA: TGTGCCAGCAGCTCCACAGGGGGCTACCAGCCCCAGCATTTT.

This clonotype occurred a few times. The chain has TRBV29-1 and TRBJ2-2; 9 nucleotides align to TRBD1. Germline CDR1 and CDR2: SQVTM and ANQGSEA. V lost 0 bases and J lost 7; bases outside the gene matches: 15. CDR3 length equals 18 residues. The CDR3 region has the DNA TGCAGCGTTGAAGATCGGACAGGGGCCATCATAGGATTCGGGGAGCTGTTTTTT. Translating gives CSVEDRTGAIIGFGELFF.

This clonotype was observed a few times. The chain is built from TRBV11-1 and TRBJ2-7; D remains ambiguous. V gave up 5 bases and J gave up 2 bases, with 13 bases separating them. CDR3 size: 14 residues. Germline V gene data show CDR1 as SGHAT and CDR2 as FQDESV (reference sequence). The DNA of the CDR3 is TGTGCCAGCAGCCTCCCGGCGGCCCCCTACGAGCAGTACTTC. Its translation: CASSLPAAPYEQYF. The complete variable domain, with remaining parts taken from reference TRBV11-1 and TRBJ2-7, reads EAEVAQSPRYKITEKSQAVAFWCDPISGHATLYWYRQILGQGPELLVQFQDESVVDDSQLPKDRFSAERLKGVDSTLKIQPAELGDSAMYLCASSLPAAPYEQYFGPGTRLTVT.

There are many counts of this clonotype. The V gene is TRBV28, the J gene TRBJ1-2; D is unresolved. The CDR3 sequence is 15 residues long. V lost 6 bases to trimming and J lost 5 bases, with 19 bases between them. The V gene's germline CDR1 is MDHEN and CDR2 SYDVKM. In DNA form, the CDR3 reads TGTGCCAGCAGCACCGGAGGTCTCTTGGGGTATGGCTACACCTTC. It yields the protein CASSTGGLLGYGYTF.

This clonotype showed up just a few times. The gene calls are TRBV5-6 and TRBJ2-3; 7 positions agree with TRBD2. J lost 0 bases, V lost 0 bases, and 7 bases had no gene match. The CDR3 length is 17 residues. Germline CDR1 is SGHDT and CDR2 is YYEEEE. CDR3 protein: CASSLDVASGSTDTQYF. In DNA form, the CDR3 reads TGTGCCAGCAGCTTGGATGTGGCTAGCGGTAGCACAGATACGCAGTATTTT.

This clonotype has a handful of counts. The V call is TRBV6-2 or TRBV6-3, the J call TRBJ2-7, with D possibly TRBD2 on 6 matching bases. CDR3 length: 16 amino acids. The V gene lost 4 bases and the J gene lost 4 bases, with 20 bases spanning the gap. The germline CDR1 and CDR2 sequences are MNHEY and SVGEGT. The DNA of the CDR3 is TGTGCCAGCAGTTCCGCTAAACGATGGGCGGGATACGAGCAGTACTTC. Amino acid sequence: CASSSAKRWAGYEQYF.

At least ten counts were recorded for this clonotype. This chain joins TRBV7-8 and TRBJ1-2; 8 bases are shared with TRBD1. CDR1 and CDR2 (germline): SGHVS, FQNEAQ. The V gene end was trimmed by 5 bases and the J gene end by 8 bases; junction bases not matched to a gene: 13. There are 15 residues in the CDR3. Written as DNA, the CDR3 is TGTGCCAGCAGCGGCCCTGTCACAGGGGGGAACGGCTACACCTTC. Amino acids: CASSGPVTGGNGYTF.

The chain carries TRBV5-4 and TRBJ1-5; D is ambiguous. The CDR3 covers 15 residues. CDR1 is SGHNT, CDR2 YYREEE, per germline (reference sequence). V was shortened by 0 bases and J by 4 bases, with 11 bases between the two germline ends. CDR3 residues: CASSLGGEPNQPQHF. For the CDR3, the DNA is TGTGCCAGCAGCTTGGGCGGGGAACCGAATCAGCCCCAGCATTTT. Variable domain in full (rest from reference TRBV5-4 and TRBJ1-5): ETGVTQSPTHLIKTRGQQVTLRCSSQSGHNTVSWYQQALGQGPQFIFQYYREEENGRGNFPPRFSGLQFPNYSSELNVNALELDDSALYLCASSLGGEPNQPQHFGDGTRLSIL.

In this sample, this clonotype turned up many times. This rearrangement joins TRBV7-2 to TRBJ2-2; D unresolved. The CDR3 is 14 residues long. V gave up 1 base and J gave up 0 bases, with 3 bases separating them. In germline, CDR1 is SGHTA, CDR2 FQGNSA. The chain's CDR3 is CASSLGTNTGELFF. The CDR3 nucleotides read TGTGCCAGCAGCTTAGGGACGAACACCGGGGAGCTGTTTTTT.